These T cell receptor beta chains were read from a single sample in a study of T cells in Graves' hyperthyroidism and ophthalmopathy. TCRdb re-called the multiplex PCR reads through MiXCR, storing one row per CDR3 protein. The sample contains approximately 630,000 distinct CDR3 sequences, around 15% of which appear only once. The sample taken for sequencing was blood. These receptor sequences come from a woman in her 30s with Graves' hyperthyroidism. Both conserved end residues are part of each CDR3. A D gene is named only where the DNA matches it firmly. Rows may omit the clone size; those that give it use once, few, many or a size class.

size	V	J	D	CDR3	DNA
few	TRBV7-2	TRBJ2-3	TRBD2	CASSTIAGVTDTQYF	TGTGCCAGCAGCACAATAGCGGGAGTTACAGATACGCAGTATTTT
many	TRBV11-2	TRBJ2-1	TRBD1	CASSPIGRRTGGVYEQFF	TGTGCCAGCAGCCCTATTGGCCGAAGGACAGGGGGGGTCTATGAGCAGTTCTTC
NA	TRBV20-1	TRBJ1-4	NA	CSAREAGSTNEKLFF	TGCAGTGCTAGAGAGGCCGGGTCAACTAATGAAAAACTGTTTTTT
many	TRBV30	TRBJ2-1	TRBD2	CAWNPGLAVNEQFF	TGTGCCTGGAACCCGGGACTAGCGGTCAATGAGCAGTTCTTC
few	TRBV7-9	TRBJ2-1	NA	CASTSSQAYNEQFF	TGTGCCAGCACCTCCTCTCAGGCGTACAATGAGCAGTTCTTC
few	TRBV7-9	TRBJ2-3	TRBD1	CASSDRTGGPLDTQYF	TGTGCCAGCAGCGACCGGACAGGGGGGCCGTTAGATACGCAGTATTTT
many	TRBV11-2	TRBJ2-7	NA	CASSSYRDRAYEQYF	TGTGCCAGCAGCTCCTACCGGGACCGAGCGTACGAGCAGTACTTC
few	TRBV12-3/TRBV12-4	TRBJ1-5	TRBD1	CASNRDSDQPQHF	TGTGCCAGCAACCGGGACAGTGATCAGCCCCAGCATTTT
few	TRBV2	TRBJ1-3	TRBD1	CASSPPEATGTGTGNTIYF	TGTGCCAGCAGTCCACCAGAAGCAACCGGGACAGGGACAGGAAACACCATATATTTT
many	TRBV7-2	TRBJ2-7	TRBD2	CASSSTSSGTYEQYF	TGTGCCAGCAGCTCGACGTCTAGCGGCACCTACGAGCAGTACTTC
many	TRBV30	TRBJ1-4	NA	CAWSGWDGEKLFF	TGTGCCTGGAGTGGATGGGATGGGGAAAAACTGTTTTTT
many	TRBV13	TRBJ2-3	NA	CASSPRDKDTDTQYF	TGTGCCAGCAGCCCCCGGGACAAGGACACAGATACGCAGTATTTT
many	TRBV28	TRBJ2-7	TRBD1	CASRLGGQGDYEQYF	TGTGCCAGCAGATTGGGGGGACAGGGAGATTACGAGCAGTACTTC
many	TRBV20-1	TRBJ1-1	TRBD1	CSARETGWNTEAFF	TGCAGTGCTAGAGAGACAGGGTGGAACACTGAAGCTTTCTTT
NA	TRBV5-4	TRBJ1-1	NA	CASSLGLYTEAFF	TGTGCCAGCAGCTTGGGCCTATATACTGAAGCTTTCTTT
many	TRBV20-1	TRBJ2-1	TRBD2	CSPLAGSSYNEQFF	TGCAGTCCGCTAGCGGGGAGCTCCTACAATGAGCAGTTCTTC
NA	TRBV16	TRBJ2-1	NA	CASSHTVGNEQFF	TGTGCCAGCAGCCATACGGTTGGCAATGAGCAGTTCTTC
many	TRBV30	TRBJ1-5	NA	CAWGAGHYLQGPQHF	TGTGCCTGGGGTGCCGGCCACTACCTACAAGGGCCCCAGCATTTT
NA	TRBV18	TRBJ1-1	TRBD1	CASSRKTGPSNTEAFF	TGTGCCAGCTCACGAAAGACAGGGCCTTCGAACACTGAAGCTTTCTTT
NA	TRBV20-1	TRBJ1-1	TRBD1	CSAWTGLGTEAFF	TGCAGTGCCTGGACAGGGTTGGGCACTGAAGCTTTCTTT
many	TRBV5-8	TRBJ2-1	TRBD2	CASRGTRNNEQFF	TGTGCCAGCAGGGGGACTAGAAACAATGAGCAGTTCTTC
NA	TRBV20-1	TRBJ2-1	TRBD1	CSARPPWGTGADNEQFF	TGCAGTGCTAGACCCCCTTGGGGAACAGGGGCAGACAATGAGCAGTTCTTC
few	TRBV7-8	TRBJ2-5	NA	CASSLVSRREETQYF	TGTGCCAGCAGCTTAGTCTCCAGACGGGAAGAGACCCAGTACTTC
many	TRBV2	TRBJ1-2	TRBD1	CASSEGTGNYGYTF	TGTGCCAGCAGTGAAGGGACAGGGAACTATGGCTACACCTTC
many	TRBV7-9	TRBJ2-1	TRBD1	CASSFPPGQGPTEQFF	TGTGCCAGCAGCTTCCCTCCGGGACAGGGGCCAACCGAACAGTTCTTC
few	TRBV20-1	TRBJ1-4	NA	CSTLQRTNEKLFF	TGCAGTACCCTACAGAGGACTAATGAAAAACTGTTTTTT
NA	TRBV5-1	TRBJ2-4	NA	CASSLQGGGQNIQYF	TGCGCCAGCAGCTTACAGGGCGGGGGCCAAAACATTCAGTACTTC
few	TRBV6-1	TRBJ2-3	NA	CASSESDTLTDTQYF	TGTGCCAGCAGTGAATCGGACACTCTCACAGATACGCAGTATTTT
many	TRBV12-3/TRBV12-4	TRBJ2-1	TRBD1	CASSPGQGYNEQFF	TGTGCCAGCAGTCCGGGACAGGGGTACAATGAGCAGTTCTTC
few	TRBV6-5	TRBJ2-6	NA	CASSYSGMSSGANVLTF	TGTGCCAGCAGTTACTCGGGGATGAGCTCTGGGGCCAACGTCCTGACTTTC
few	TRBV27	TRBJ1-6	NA	CASSWGRDNSPLHF	TGTGCCAGCAGTTGGGGGAGAGATAATTCACCCCTCCACTTT
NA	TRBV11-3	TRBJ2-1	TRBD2	CASSSNSGKGGNEQFF	TGTGCCAGCAGCTCGAACAGCGGGAAGGGCGGAAATGAGCAGTTCTTC
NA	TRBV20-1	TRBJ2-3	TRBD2	CSARPGTGLILAGGSTSTDTQYF	TGCAGTGCCCGTCCCGGGACAGGGTTGATACTAGCGGGAGGATCAACTAGCACAGATACGCAGTATTTT
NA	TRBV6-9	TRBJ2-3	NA	CASSYGDSADRQYF	TGTGCCAGCAGTTATGGGGATTCGGCAGATAGGCAGTATTTT
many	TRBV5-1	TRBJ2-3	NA	CASSLEHASTDTQYF	TGCGCCAGCAGCTTGGAGCATGCTAGCACAGATACGCAGTATTTT
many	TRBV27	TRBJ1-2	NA	CASSLIGGYGYTF	TGTGCCAGCAGTTTGATAGGGGGCTATGGCTACACCTTC
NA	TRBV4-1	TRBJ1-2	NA	CASSQARQGTDGYTF	TGCGCCAGCAGCCAAGCCAGGCAGGGGACGGATGGCTACACCTTC
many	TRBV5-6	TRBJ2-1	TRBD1	CASSAGTGTVNEQFF	TGTGCCAGCAGCGCCGGGACAGGGACCGTCAATGAGCAGTTCTTC
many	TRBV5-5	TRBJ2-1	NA	CASSLFYQPPNNEQFF	TGTGCCAGCAGCTTGTTTTACCAGCCACCTAACAATGAGCAGTTCTTC
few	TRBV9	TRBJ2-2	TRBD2	CASSVTSGNANTGELFF	TGTGCCAGCAGCGTTACTAGCGGGAACGCGAACACCGGGGAGCTGTTTTTT
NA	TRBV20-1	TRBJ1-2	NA	CSALGAGLERGGYTF	TGCAGTGCCTTGGGGGCCGGACTAGAACGTGGCGGCTACACCTTC
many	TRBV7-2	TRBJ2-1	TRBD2	CASSLGLAGSEQFF	TGTGCCAGCAGCTTAGGACTAGCGGGGAGTGAGCAGTTCTTC
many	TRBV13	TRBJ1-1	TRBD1	CASSSTGGPGGAFF	TGTGCCAGCAGCTCGACAGGGGGCCCGGGTGGAGCTTTCTTT
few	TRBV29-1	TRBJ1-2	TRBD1	CSVEGDRVPGGYTF	TGCAGCGTTGAAGGGGACAGGGTTCCAGGTGGCTACACCTTC
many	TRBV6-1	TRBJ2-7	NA	CASRIRRQSSYEQYF	TGTGCCAGCAGGATCCGCAGGCAGAGCTCCTACGAGCAGTACTTC
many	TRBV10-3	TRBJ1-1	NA	CAIRQGIGVNTEAFF	TGTGCCATCCGCCAGGGGATCGGTGTGAACACTGAAGCTTTCTTT
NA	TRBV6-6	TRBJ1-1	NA	CASSYGGGAGTEAFF	TGTGCCAGCAGTTACGGGGGGGGCGCGGGCACTGAAGCTTTCTTT
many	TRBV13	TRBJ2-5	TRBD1	CASSPGTGKETQYF	TGTGCCAGCAGCCCTGGGACAGGGAAAGAGACCCAGTACTTC
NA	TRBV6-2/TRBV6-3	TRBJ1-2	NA	CASSYSYYGYTF	TGTGCCAGCAGTTACTCGTACTATGGCTACACCTTC
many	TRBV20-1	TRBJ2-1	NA	CSATDRDTPYNEQFF	TGCAGTGCTACTGACCGGGACACTCCCTACAATGAGCAGTTCTTC
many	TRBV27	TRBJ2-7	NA	CASSLSWTTGEQYF	TGTGCCAGCAGTTTATCGTGGACTACGGGTGAGCAGTACTTC
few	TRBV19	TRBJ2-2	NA	CASRITGHSANTGELFF	TGTGCCAGTAGGATCACAGGGCATTCTGCGAACACCGGGGAGCTGTTTTTT
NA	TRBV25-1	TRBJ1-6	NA	CASRQGDGNSPLHF	TGTGCCAGCAGGCAGGGTGACGGTAATTCACCCCTCCACTTT
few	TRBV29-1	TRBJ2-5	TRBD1	CSVEDQQGAGETQYF	TGCAGCGTTGAAGATCAACAGGGGGCCGGGGAGACCCAGTACTTC
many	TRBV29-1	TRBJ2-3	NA	CSVLGDTQYF	TGCAGCGTACTGGGGGATACGCAGTATTTT
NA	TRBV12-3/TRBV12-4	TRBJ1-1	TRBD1	CASSLAQGRTEAFF	TGTGCCAGCAGTTTGGCACAGGGGAGAACTGAAGCTTTCTTT
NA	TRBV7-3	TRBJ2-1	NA	CASSLSGGTEQFF	TGTGCCAGCAGCTTATCGGGTGGCACTGAGCAGTTCTTC
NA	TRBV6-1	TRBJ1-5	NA	CASGEGNSNQPQHF	TGTGCCAGCGGGGAGGGGAATAGCAATCAGCCCCAGCATTTT
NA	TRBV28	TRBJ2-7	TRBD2	CAISPGPGLAGGPFSYEQYF	TGTGCCATCTCCCCCGGACCGGGACTAGCGGGAGGGCCCTTCTCCTACGAGCAGTACTTC